The 31 T cell receptor beta chains below were found in one sample sequenced in a study of brain T cells in children with intractable seizures. The time point denotes: blood from clinic visit 5 months post-surgery; TSC patient then seizure free. The table came from immunoSEQ multiplex PCR; TCRdb's copy has only in-frame clones and leaves some out. Of about 320,000 clones in the sample, more than 85% were seen once. This specimen consisted of peripheral blood, obtained roughly 5 months after surgery. The origin of the receptors is a boy in the first two years of life with tuberous sclerosis and intractable seizures.

This chain links TRBV6-5 with TRBJ1-1; D might be TRBD1 (6 bases). Deletions cut 0 bases from V and 5 bases from J, with 10 bases between. Germline loops: CDR1 MNHEY, CDR2 SVGAGI. There are 14 residues in the CDR3. The CDR3 sequence is CASSYSAQGTEAFF. The CDR3 nucleotides are TGTGCCAGCAGTTACTCGGCCCAGGGGACTGAAGCTTTCTTT.

The chain couples TRBV4-1 to TRBJ1-1; maybe TRBD1 (5 bases). Trimming shortened V by 0 bases and J by 6 bases, and 8 bases separated the two germline ends. Per germline, CDR1 MGHRA and CDR2 YSYEKL. The CDR3 is 13 amino acids. The CDR3 here is CASSQDQGPEAFF. CDR3 nucleotides: TGCGCCAGCAGCCAAGATCAGGGCCCTGAAGCTTTCTTT.

This clone occurred once. The V and J genes are TRBV7-9 and TRBJ1-3; D gene ambiguous. The germline V and J ends were trimmed by 10 bases and 9 bases, with 13 bases remaining between them. The CDR3 has 11 residues. Germline lookup yields CDR1 SEHNR and CDR2 FQNEAQ (reference sequence). This chain's CDR3 is CATPEAATIYF. The DNA of the CDR3 is TGTGCCACCCCCGAGGCAGCCACCATATATTTT.

V and J are TRBV6-1 and TRBJ1-2; D is uncertain. Trimming left V 2 bases short and J 2 bases short, with 12 bases between. Looked up from germline, CDR1 is MNHNS and CDR2 is SASEGT. CDR3 length: 15 amino acids. CDR3 region: CASSENWQENYGYTF. The DNA for the CDR3 is TGTGCCAGCAGTGAAAACTGGCAGGAAAACTATGGCTACACCTTC.

This clone was seen only a few times. This chain links TRBV7-6 with TRBJ2-7; tentatively, D is TRBD1 (6 bases). V was clipped by 3 bases and J by 2 bases, with 8 bases between them. Germline lookup yields CDR1 SGHVS and CDR2 FNYEAQ. The CDR3 loop spans 13 amino acids. CDR3 coding DNA: TGTGCCAGCAGCTTGGGGGACACCTACGAGCAGTACTTC. It codes for CASSLGDTYEQYF. Variable domain in full (rest from reference TRBV7-6 and TRBJ2-7): GAGVSQSPRYKVTKRGQDVALRCDPISGHVSLYWYRQALGQGPEFLTYFNYEAQQDKSGLPNDRFSAERPEGSISTLTIQRTEQRDSAMYRCASSLGDTYEQYFGPGTRLTVT.

CDR3 in amino acids: CASGEPGAFF. The DNA of the CDR3 is TGTGCCAGCGGCGAACCGGGGGCTTTCTTT. The chain carries TRBV6-6 and TRBJ1-1; D is unresolved. CDR3 length: 10 residues. Germline V gene data show CDR1 as MNHNY and CDR2 as SVGAGI (reference sequence). V shed 8 bases and J shed 11 bases, with 12 bases lying between them.

The sample holds a few counts of this clone. The rearrangement uses TRBV4-2 and TRBJ1-2, with 8 bases lining up with TRBD1. Germline V gene sequence: CDR1 LGHNA, CDR2 YNFKEQ. V lost 1 base to trimming and J lost 4 bases; unmatched junction nucleotides: 5. The CDR3 length is 15 residues. In nucleotides, the CDR3 is TGTGCCAGCAGCCAAGGGCGACAGGGGACCTATGGCTACACCTTC. It specifies CASSQGRQGTYGYTF.

J is TRBJ2-1 and V is TRBV3-1 (or the pseudogene TRBV3-2); D remains unclear. The germline V gene encodes CDR1 LGHDT and CDR2 YNNKEL (reference sequence). The ends were cut back, 0 bases at V and 7 bases at J, with 10 bases in the middle. The CDR3 loop spans 14 amino acids. Here the CDR3 reads CASSQDFSLNEQFF. The DNA for the CDR3 is TGTGCCAGCAGCCAAGACTTTTCCCTAAATGAGCAGTTCTTC.

The rearrangement uses TRBV11-2 and TRBJ2-1; TRBD2 matches 8 bases. This CDR3 contains 15 residues. Germline V gives CDR1 SGHAT, CDR2 FQNNGV. With 5 bases clipped from V and 7 bases from J, the junction kept 10 bases outside the gene matches. This chain's CDR3 is CASSPRNGGANEQFF. CDR3 in DNA: TGTGCCAGCAGCCCACGTAACGGGGGGGCGAATGAGCAGTTCTTC.

J is TRBJ2-1 and V is TRBV5-4, with 10 bases aligning to TRBD1. CDR1 SGHNT and CDR2 YYREEE come from the germline V gene (reference sequence). The V segment lost 5 bases and the J segment 3 bases; nucleotides outside the gene matches: 5. This CDR3 region has 15 residues. The CDR3 DNA is TGTGCCAGCAGAGCGGGACAGGGGAACTACAATGAGCAGTTCTTC. Its protein product is CASRAGQGNYNEQFF.

The chain is built from TRBV5-1 and TRBJ1-1; TRBD1 might be the D (6 bases). Germline CDR1 and CDR2: SGHRS and YFSETQ. This CDR3 is 16 amino acids long. V was clipped by 3 bases and J by 1 base, with 16 bases between them. CDR3 in DNA: TGCGCCAGCAGCTCTGGCGGGGGGGCAGCGAACACTGAAGCTTTCTTT. It codes for CASSSGGGAANTEAFF.

The rearrangement uses TRBV25-1 and TRBJ1-4; D gene uncertain. The CDR3 sequence is 13 residues long. The germline CDR1 and CDR2 sequences are MGHDK and SYGVNS. V was pared by 3 bases and J by 0 bases, with 2 bases between. CDR3 DNA sequence: TGTGCCAGCAGTGACACAACTAATGAAAAACTGTTTTTT. It codes for CASSDTTNEKLFF.

The gene calls are TRBV19 and TRBJ1-2; D perhaps matches TRBD1 (5 bases). The germline V gene has CDR1 LNHDA and CDR2 SQIVND (reference sequence). Trimming removed 5 bases at V and 8 bases at J, with 15 bases between. This CDR3 comprises 13 residues. CDR3 region: CASSVRRDLGYTF. The CDR3 bases are TGTGCCAGTAGTGTCCGCAGGGACTTGGGCTACACCTTC.

The chain combines TRBV27 with TRBJ2-7; no clear D. In germline, CDR1 is MNHEY, CDR2 SMNVEV (reference sequence). The V end was cut by 7 bases, the J end by 3 bases, with 16 bases between. The CDR3 consists of 14 residues. The CDR3 nucleotides are TGTGCCAGCACCTCCTCGTTAGGGAACTACGAGCAGTACTTC. Amino acid sequence: CASTSSLGNYEQYF.

The V gene is TRBV6-6, the J gene TRBJ1-2, with 8 bases lining up with TRBD1. The V and J ends lost 10 bases and 7 bases, in that order; junction bases with no gene match: 8. Germline CDR1 reads MNHNY; CDR2 reads SVGAGI (reference sequence). This CDR3 is built from 12 residues. CDR3 region: CATKTGAGGYTF. The CDR3 bases are TGTGCCACCAAGACAGGGGCGGGTGGCTACACCTTC.

As concerns this clone: Different DNA sequences within this sample yield the same CDR3. The genes are TRBV30 and TRBJ2-3; 9 nucleotides line up with TRBD2. Germline V gene data show CDR1 as GTSNPN and CDR2 as SVGIG (reference sequence). V shed 0 bases and J 6 bases; nucleotides not matched to a gene: 4. The CDR3 spans 14 residues. CDR3: CAWSVSSGADTQYF. CDR3 coding DNA: TGTGCCTGGAGTGTCTCTAGCGGGGCGGATACGCAGTATTTT.

The chain recombines TRBV6-5 with TRBJ2-3; no clear D gene. The V and J ends lost 0 bases and 5 bases respectively, with 9 bases between them. This CDR3 comprises 14 residues. Germline V gene lookup returns CDR1 MNHEY and CDR2 SVGAGI. CDR3 residues: CASSYSVGVDTQYF. As DNA, the CDR3 is TGTGCCAGCAGTTACTCTGTCGGAGTAGATACGCAGTATTTT.

The chain links TRBV9 to TRBJ2-7, with 7 bases aligning to TRBD1. Germline CDR1 is SGDLS and CDR2 is YYNGEE. The CDR3 has 13 amino acids. The V segment lost 4 bases and the J segment 3 bases; nucleotides outside the gene matches: 4. DNA of the CDR3: TGTGCCAGCAGCCCCCGGGACAGCTACGAGCAGTACTTC. Residues: CASSPRDSYEQYF.

The table lists this clone with a count of one. This chain connects TRBV7-8 to TRBJ1-5; 8 nucleotides align to TRBD1. There are 16 residues in the CDR3. Germline V gives CDR1 SGHVS, CDR2 FQNEAQ. V trimming: 3 bases; J trimming: 3 bases; junction bases outside the gene matches: 7. DNA for the CDR3: TGTGCCAGCAGCTTTCGATGGGACAGGAACAATCAGCCCCAGCATTTT. Translating it yields CASSFRWDRNNQPQHF.

The J gene is TRBJ1-1, the V gene TRBV30; D possibly corresponds to TRBD1 (5 bases). This CDR3 has 15 amino acids. Germline V CDR1 and CDR2: GTSNPN, SVGIG (reference sequence). Deletions cut 1 base from V and 0 bases from J, with 12 bases between. Written as DNA, the CDR3 is TGTGCCTGGAGTGACCTAGGGACCATGAACACTGAAGCTTTCTTT. Translated, it gives CAWSDLGTMNTEAFF.

The rearrangement links TRBV30 to TRBJ2-7, with 7 bases fitting TRBD2. The V and J ends lost 5 bases and 4 bases, in that order; junction bases with no gene match: 8. Germline assignment: CDR1 GTSNPN and CDR2 SVGIG (reference sequence). The CDR3 runs to 13 residues. The CDR3 bases are TGTGCCTGGGCTGCGGGAGAGACGTACGAGCAGTACTTC. This gives the protein CAWAAGETYEQYF.

This chain joins TRBV4-2 and TRBJ2-7, with TRBD2 matching 10 bases. This CDR3 is built from 20 residues. In germline, CDR1 is LGHNA, CDR2 YNFKEQ. Trimming cost V 1 base and J 2 bases; bases outside gene matches: 17. CDR3 sequence reads: CASSQVASSGSLLVTYEQYF. The CDR3 DNA reads as TGTGCCAGCAGCCAAGTGGCGTCTAGCGGGAGTTTGCTAGTCACCTACGAGCAGTACTTC.

The rearrangement joins TRBV7-9 to TRBJ2-7, with no clear D. V was clipped by 1 base and J by 0 bases, with 7 bases between them. The CDR3 runs to 14 residues. Germline assignment: CDR1 SEHNR and CDR2 FQNEAQ (reference sequence). The CDR3 reads CASSLEQLSYEQYF. CDR3 DNA sequence: TGTGCCAGCAGCTTAGAACAGCTCTCCTACGAGCAGTACTTC. Complete variable domain (other parts from reference TRBV7-9 and TRBJ2-7): DTGVSQNPRHKITKRGQNVTFRCDPISEHNRLYWYRQTLGQGPEFLTYFQNEAQLEKSRLLSDRFSAERPKGSFSTLEIQRTEQGDSAMYLCASSLEQLSYEQYFGPGTRLTVT.

Note on this clone: The sample carries other DNA sequences with the same CDR3. The CDR3, as DNA: TGTGCCAGCAGCCTGGGACAGGGTAGCAATCAGCCCCAGCATTTT. Its translation: CASSLGQGSNQPQHF. V and J are TRBV7-9 and TRBJ1-5; 9 bases fit TRBD1. The CDR3 contains 15 residues. Losses at the gene ends were 5 bases for V and 0 bases for J; bases not matched to a gene: 2. CDR1 is SEHNR, CDR2 FQNEAQ, per germline (reference sequence). Full variable domain (rest looked up from reference TRBV7-9 and TRBJ1-5): DTGVSQNPRHKITKRGQNVTFRCDPISEHNRLYWYRQTLGQGPEFLTYFQNEAQLEKSRLLSDRFSAERPKGSFSTLEIQRTEQGDSAMYLCASSLGQGSNQPQHFGDGTRLSIL.

This chain connects TRBV5-1 to TRBJ2-2; TRBD1 aligns across 7 bases. Germline loops: CDR1 SGHRS, CDR2 YFSETQ. V was clipped by 4 bases and J by 6 bases; unmatched bases: 9. The CDR3 totals 15 residues. The CDR3 DNA reads TGCGCCAGCAGCCCCCCGGGACAGTTAGCCGGGGAGCTGTTTTTT. It specifies CASSPPGQLAGELFF.

The chain employs TRBV19 and TRBJ1-2, with D possibly TRBD1 on 5 matching bases. V was clipped by 8 bases and J by 5 bases, with 9 bases between them. Germline CDR1 and CDR2: LNHDA and SQIVND (reference sequence). The CDR3 consists of 11 residues. The CDR3 DNA is TGTGCCAGTGGGGCCCTATATGGCTACACCTTC. Encoded protein: CASGALYGYTF.

The chain couples TRBV7-2 to TRBJ1-2, with 9 bases matching TRBD1. V trimming: 1 base; J trimming: 7 bases; junction bases outside the gene matches: 7. This CDR3 is 15 amino acids long. From germline, CDR1 is SGHTA and CDR2 FQGNSA. The CDR3 region is CASSLETGGRGGYTF. The CDR3 bases are TGTGCCAGCAGCTTAGAGACAGGGGGGCGTGGTGGCTACACCTTC. The full variable domain, completed using reference TRBV7-2 and TRBJ1-2, is GAGVSQSPSNKVTEKGKDVELRCDPISGHTALYWYRQSLGQGLEFLIYFQGNSAPDKSGLPSDRFSAERTGGSVSTLTIQRTQQEDSAVYLCASSLETGGRGGYTFGSGTRLTVV.

This clone was found once. The chain uses TRBV11-2 and TRBJ1-6; 7 nucleotides match TRBD1. Germline CDR1 reads SGHAT; CDR2 reads FQNNGV. The ends lost 6 bases at V and 8 bases at J; junction bases unmatched: 13. The CDR3 length is 16 residues. The CDR3 nucleotides are TGTGCCAGCAGACTATCCCTTAGACAGGGTGATTCACCCCTCCACTTT. Amino acids: CASRLSLRQGDSPLHF.

The chain employs TRBV5-4 and TRBJ2-1; D is undetermined. The CDR3 extends over 15 amino acids. Germline V CDR1 and CDR2: SGHNT, YYREEE (reference sequence). V shed 0 bases and J shed 0 bases, with 7 bases lying between them. The CDR3 DNA follows: TGTGCCAGCAGCTTGGCAGCCTACTCCTACAATGAGCAGTTCTTC. Amino acid sequence: CASSLAAYSYNEQFF.

The gene calls are TRBV28 and TRBJ1-1; D perhaps matches TRBD1 (6 bases). The CDR3 is made up of 16 amino acids. The ends were cut back, 6 bases at V and 0 bases at J, with 17 bases in the middle. Germline V gene data show CDR1 as MDHEN and CDR2 as SYDVKM. Here the CDR3 reads CASSPGSGALNTEAFF. The CDR3 coding sequence is TGTGCCAGCAGCCCAGGGTCGGGGGCTCTGAACACTGAAGCTTTCTTT.

This clone has a handful of counts. The chain employs TRBV7-9 and TRBJ2-7; TRBD1 matches 9 bases. Germline assignment: CDR1 SEHNR and CDR2 FQNEAQ (reference sequence). The V segment lost 6 bases and the J segment 3 bases; nucleotides outside the gene matches: 6. The CDR3 contains 14 residues. The CDR3 is CASSSPGQGYEQYF. In DNA, the CDR3 is TGTGCCAGCAGTTCCCCGGGACAGGGCTACGAGCAGTACTTC.